This section outlines one T cell receptor beta chain sequence together with its context. V gave up 1 base and J gave up 2 bases, with 11 bases separating them. This CDR3 contains 15 residues. Germline V gene lookup returns CDR1 MNHEY and CDR2 SVGEGT. These data belong to a study of blood T cell repertoires in COVID-19. Data came from immunoSEQ multiplex PCR; TCRdb stores just in-frame clones and leaves some out. Of about 28,000 clones listed, about 78% were seen once; the top ten hold around 21%. The rearrangement joins TRBV6-2 or TRBV6-3 to TRBJ2-5, with D unresolved. This clonotype was obtained from a boy aged 2-9 years with active or convalescent COVID-19. Sequenced sample: peripheral blood. CDR3 sequence reads: CASSYYATPQETQYF. The CDR3 bases are TGTGCCAGCAGTTACTATGCGACACCTCAAGAGACCCAGTACTTC.